This entry lists 15 T cell receptor beta chains sequenced from one sample in a study of post-analysis software for immune sequencing data. Study-level points and caveats: Comparison of patients with controls showed five TRBV segments more frequent in patients, TRBV5-6, TRBV5-1 and TRBV20-1 among them.

TCR beta cDNA libraries included unique molecular identifiers. TCRdb re-called the PCR reads through MiXCR, storing one row per CDR3 protein. The repertoire consists of approximately 440,000 distinct CDR3 sequences, with over 35% occurring once and the leading ten covering 9.5% to 13%. No antigen has been assigned to these receptors. Sequences were obtained from blood. These receptor sequences come from a girl aged 10 to 17 with multiple sclerosis.

This sequence joins TRBV9 and TRBJ2-1; D may be TRBD1 (6 bases). Trimming removed 3 bases at V and 9 bases at J, with 13 bases between. CDR1 SGDLS and CDR2 YYNGEE come from the germline V gene. The CDR3 has 13 amino acids. As DNA, the CDR3 is TGTGCCAGCAGCGCCACAGGGAAGGGTGAGCAGTTCTTC. Its protein product is CASSATGKGEQFF.

This clonotype was counted at least ten times. CDR3 sequence reads: CASSGGQGPSEQYF. Here the CDR3 DNA reads TGCGCCAGCAGCGGGGGACAGGGCCCTAGCGAGCAGTACTTC. V is TRBV5-1 and J is TRBJ2-7; 9 positions agree with TRBD1. Unmatched junction bases numbered 8, after V lost 4 bases and J lost 6 bases. Germline loops: CDR1 SGHRS, CDR2 YFSETQ. This CDR3 has 14 residues.

The rearrangement joins TRBV3-1 to TRBJ1-4; unclear D gene. Trimming left V 3 bases short and J 5 bases short, with 13 bases between. Germline V CDR1 and CDR2: LGHDT, YNNKEL (reference sequence). This CDR3 region has 15 residues. The CDR3 DNA sequence: TGTGCCAGCAGCCACGCGATCCGGACCAATGAAAAACTGTTTTTT. Residues: CASSHAIRTNEKLFF. Full variable domain (missing parts from reference TRBV3-1 and TRBJ1-4): DTAVSQTPKYLVTQMGNDKSIKCEQNLGHDTMYWYKQDSKKFLKIMFSYNNKELIINETVPNRFSPKSPDKAHLNLHINSLELGDSAVYFCASSHAIRTNEKLFFGSGTQLSVL.

The V call is TRBV28, the J call TRBJ2-5; weak D call: TRBD2 (5 bases). The CDR3 contains 13 residues. The ends were cut back, 6 bases at V and 4 bases at J, with 12 bases in the middle. CDR1 is MDHEN and CDR2 is SYDVKM in the germline V gene. CDR3 loop: CASSPWGAETQYF. In DNA form, the CDR3 reads TGTGCCAGCAGCCCCTGGGGAGCAGAGACCCAGTACTTC.

This clonotype was seen more than once but under ten times. This chain links TRBV7-2 with TRBJ2-1, with D possibly matching TRBD2 (5 bases). The length of the CDR3 is 11 residues. V lost 5 bases and J 10 bases, leaving 9 bases between the germline ends. The germline gives CDR1 SGHTA, CDR2 FQGNSA. CDR3 protein: CASSPQREQFF. DNA of the CDR3: TGTGCCAGCAGCCCCCAGCGGGAGCAGTTCTTC. Using reference TRBV7-2 and TRBJ2-1 for the parts outside the CDR3, the full variable domain is GAGVSQSPSNKVTEKGKDVELRCDPISGHTALYWYRQSLGQGLEFLIYFQGNSAPDKSGLPSDRFSAERTGGSVSTLTIQRTQQEDSAVYLCASSPQREQFFGPGTRLTVL.

This clonotype occurred a few times. V usage is TRBV20-1 and J usage is TRBJ1-5, with 10 bases fitting TRBD1. CDR3 length: 13 residues. V was pared by 6 bases and J by 7 bases, with 6 bases of the junction left unmatched. The germline gives CDR1 DFQATT, CDR2 SNEGSKA (reference sequence). This chain's CDR3 is CSAKGQGGQPQHF. The CDR3 nucleotides read TGCAGTGCCAAAGGACAGGGGGGCCAGCCCCAGCATTTT.

In this sample, this clonotype turned up a few times. The chain is built from TRBV20-1 and TRBJ2-3; no clear D. Trimming stripped 3 bases from V and 0 bases from J, with 7 bases between. This CDR3 is built from 13 residues. Per germline, CDR1 DFQATT and CDR2 SNEGSKA (reference sequence). This chain's CDR3 is CSASRQSTDTQYF. The DNA for the CDR3 is TGCAGTGCTAGTAGGCAGAGCACAGATACGCAGTATTTT.

With respect to this clonotype: A read error may account for a junction end that differs from germline. The gene calls are TRBV29-1 and TRBJ2-1; TRBD2 matches 11 bases. This CDR3 region has 16 residues. Germline V gene sequence: CDR1 SQVTM, CDR2 ANQGSEA. CDR3 bases: TGCAGCGTTGAGGGACTAGCGGTTAGCTCCTACAATGAGCGGTTCTTC. Its translation is CSVEGLAVSSYNERFF.

This clonotype has just a few counts. The chain joins TRBV7-2 to TRBJ2-1, with D perhaps matching TRBD2 (5 bases). Per the germline V gene, CDR1 is SGHTA and CDR2 is FQGNSA. Trimming left V 5 bases short and J 1 base short, with 18 bases between. The CDR3 is 17 amino acids. CDR3 residues: CASSTDSFVRSYNEQFF. For the CDR3, the DNA is TGTGCCAGCAGCACGGACTCCTTTGTTCGGTCCTACAATGAGCAGTTCTTC.

This clonotype was seen a handful of times. V is TRBV20-1 and J is TRBJ2-6; maybe TRBD2 (6 bases). Germline V gene sequence: CDR1 DFQATT, CDR2 SNEGSKA (reference sequence). The CDR3 length is 17 residues. Trimming took off 6 bases at V and 2 bases at J, with 20 bases between the two ends. CDR3 nucleotides: TGCAGTGCCGTCCATGGGGGGTCGATAACTGGGGCCAACGTCCTGACTTTC. The encoded protein is CSAVHGGSITGANVLTF.

The chain joins TRBV12-3 or TRBV12-4 to TRBJ1-1; D gene ambiguous. V was trimmed by 1 base and J by 0 bases, leaving 9 bases between them. The CDR3 consists of 15 residues. DNA for the CDR3: TGTGCCAGCAGTTTAGGGGGTTCCATGAACACTGAAGCTTTCTTT. Translated: CASSLGGSMNTEAFF.

This clonotype appeared a few times. This chain links TRBV20-1 with TRBJ2-4; D is unresolved. Matching the DNA end better, TRBJ2-7 makes the J call doubtful. CDR1 is DFQATT and CDR2 is SNEGSKA in the germline V gene (reference sequence). The CDR3 spans 12 residues. In DNA, the CDR3 is TGCAGTGCTAGAGAAGGGCTTTACGAGCAGTACTTC. Amino acid sequence: CSAREGLYEQYF.

The CDR3: CASSDKGGAGELFF. The CDR3 DNA sequence: TGTGCCAGCAGTGATAAGGGGGGCGCCGGGGAGCTGTTTTTT. The J gene is TRBJ2-2, the V gene TRBV6-4; D is perhaps TRBD1 or TRBD2 (6 bases each). V was pared by 3 bases and J by 6 bases, with 11 bases between. Looked up from germline, CDR1 is MRHNA and CDR2 is SNTAGT. The length of the CDR3 is 14 residues.

This clonotype showed up just a few times. The J gene is TRBJ2-6, the V gene TRBV6-2 or TRBV6-3; D is ambiguous. Germline CDR1 and CDR2: MNHEY and SVGEGT. Trimming left V 7 bases short and J 0 bases short, with 7 bases between. The CDR3 has 14 residues. CDR3 nucleotides: TGTGCCAGCATGGCGCGCTCTGGGGCCAACGTCCTGACTTTC. Translating gives CASMARSGANVLTF.

The table lists this clonotype with a few counts. The chain recombines TRBV6-5 with TRBJ2-7; TRBD1 is a possible D gene (6 bases). V was shortened by 6 bases and J by 2 bases, with 17 bases between the two germline ends. The CDR3 is 15 amino acids. Germline V gene sequence: CDR1 MNHEY, CDR2 SVGAGI. The CDR3 loop reads CASSTRDTTPYEQYF. Written as DNA, the CDR3 is TGTGCCAGCAGCACACGGGACACCACCCCCTACGAGCAGTACTTC.